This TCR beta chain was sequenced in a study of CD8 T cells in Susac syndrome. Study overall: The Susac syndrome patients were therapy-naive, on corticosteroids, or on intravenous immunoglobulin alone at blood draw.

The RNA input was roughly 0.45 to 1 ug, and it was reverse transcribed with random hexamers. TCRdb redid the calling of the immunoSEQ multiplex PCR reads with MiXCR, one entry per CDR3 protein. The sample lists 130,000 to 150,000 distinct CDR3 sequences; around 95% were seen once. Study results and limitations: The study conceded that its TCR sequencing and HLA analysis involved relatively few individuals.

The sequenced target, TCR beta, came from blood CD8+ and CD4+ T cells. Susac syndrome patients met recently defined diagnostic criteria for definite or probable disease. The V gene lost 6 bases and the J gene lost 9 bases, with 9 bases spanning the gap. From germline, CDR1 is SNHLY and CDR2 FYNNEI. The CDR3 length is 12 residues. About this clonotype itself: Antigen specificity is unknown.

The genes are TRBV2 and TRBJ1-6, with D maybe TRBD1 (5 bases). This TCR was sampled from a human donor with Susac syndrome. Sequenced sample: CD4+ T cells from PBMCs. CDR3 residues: CASRGLGSPLHF. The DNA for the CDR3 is TGTGCCAGCAGGGGGCTAGGTTCACCCCTCCACTTT.